The 16 T cell receptor beta chains below come from one sample, sequenced in a study of blood T cell repertoires in COVID-19 (TCRdb year 2020). Libraries were prepared through the immunoSEQ multiplex PCR assay. Not all clones reach the TCRdb copy of this immuneACCESS table, which keeps in-frame sequences only. Checked studies attribute under half of the gap to unresolved V genes and leave the rest unexplained. Here the sample has 140,000 to 150,000 clones; approximately 89% occur a single time. About 1.7% of the sample comes from the top ten. Sequencing used peripheral blood. The receptors come from a woman aged 45-59 years with acute or convalescent COVID-19.

This chain joins TRBV7-8 and TRBJ1-5, with D hard to call. Trimming removed 1 base from V and 5 bases from J, with 15 bases in between. Germline V gene sequence: CDR1 SGHVS, CDR2 FQNEAQ. The CDR3 is 16 residues long. The CDR3 spells CASSLDPFDIDQPQHF. The DNA for the CDR3 is TGTGCCAGCAGCTTAGATCCGTTCGACATCGATCAGCCCCAGCATTTT.

In its sample, this clone was seen a few times. V and J are TRBV27 and TRBJ1-1, with TRBD1 matching 9 bases. The CDR3 contains 14 residues. Germline V gives CDR1 MNHEY, CDR2 SMNVEV (reference sequence). Losses at the gene ends were 3 bases for V and 6 bases for J; bases not matched to a gene: 5. CDR3 region: CASSFGDRVPEAFF. The CDR3 bases are TGTGCCAGCAGTTTCGGGGACAGGGTCCCTGAAGCTTTCTTT.

This chain connects TRBV12-3 or TRBV12-4 to TRBJ1-1; D remains unclear. V lost 5 bases and J 2 bases, leaving 3 bases between the germline ends. CDR3 length equals 11 residues. The CDR3 sequence: CASSGNTEAFF. CDR3 in DNA: TGTGCCAGCAGTGGCAACACTGAAGCTTTCTTT.

V and J are TRBV19 and TRBJ1-6; a weak D match, TRBD1 (5 bases). The CDR3 totals 14 residues. Germline-derived CDR1 and CDR2 are LNHDA and SQIVND (reference sequence). V shed 6 bases and J shed 7 bases, with 13 bases lying between them. CDR3 in DNA: TGTGCCAGTAGCCAGGGATGGACCAATTCACCCCTCCACTTT. As protein: CASSQGWTNSPLHF.

The chain recombines TRBV18 with TRBJ1-1; 8 bases are shared with TRBD1. CDR3 length: 15 amino acids. The junction had 4 bases not matched to a gene; V was cut back by 4 bases and J by 0 bases. Germline CDR1 reads KGHSH; CDR2 reads LQKENI. This CDR3 is CASSLWTGMNTEAFF. CDR3 coding DNA: TGTGCCAGCTCACTATGGACAGGGATGAACACTGAAGCTTTCTTT.

This rearrangement joins TRBV27 to TRBJ2-1; a possible D gene is TRBD2 (6 bases). Trimming removed 3 bases from V and 7 bases from J, with 10 bases in between. The CDR3 is made up of 13 amino acids. Germline V gene data show CDR1 as MNHEY and CDR2 as SMNVEV (reference sequence). CDR3 in amino acids: CASSFLANNEQFF. The CDR3 region has the DNA TGTGCCAGCAGTTTTCTAGCGAATAATGAGCAGTTCTTC.

The chain has TRBV6-5 and TRBJ1-3; TRBD1 matches 10 bases. Germline CDR1 is MNHEY and CDR2 is SVGAGI. CDR3 size: 14 residues. CDR3 nucleotides: TGTTCCTCCACAAGGGACAGGGGTGGAAACACCATATATTTT. Translation: CSSTRDRGGNTIYF.

The chain recombines TRBV6-5 with TRBJ1-1; D not certain. CDR3 length: 13 amino acids. The germline gives CDR1 MNHEY, CDR2 SVGAGI. V dropped 2 bases and J dropped 6 bases, with 10 bases sitting between them. The CDR3 sequence: CASSYAGKAEAFF. The CDR3, as DNA: TGTGCCAGCAGTTACGCGGGGAAGGCTGAAGCTTTCTTT.

The V and J genes are TRBV29-1 and TRBJ2-3; tentative D call: TRBD2 (6 bases). This CDR3 has 15 residues. Trimming pared 0 bases from V and 2 bases from J, leaving 12 bases between. Per the germline V gene, CDR1 is SQVTM and CDR2 is ANQGSEA. This CDR3 is CSVEDRERATDTQYF. Written as DNA, the CDR3 is TGCAGCGTTGAAGATCGGGAGAGAGCCACAGATACGCAGTATTTT.

The CDR3 spells CASSGEGGETQYF. Written as DNA, the CDR3 is TGTGCCAGCAGCGGGGAGGGGGGAGAGACCCAGTACTTC. The chain joins TRBV9 to TRBJ2-5; TRBD2 is a possible D gene (7 bases). There are 13 residues in the CDR3. V dropped 3 bases and J dropped 4 bases, with 10 bases sitting between them. Per the germline V gene, CDR1 is SGDLS and CDR2 is YYNGEE.

The chain joins TRBV9 to TRBJ1-1; TRBD1 aligns across 8 bases. Trimming at V came to 4 bases and at J to 1 base, leaving 3 bases not matched to a gene. The CDR3 extends over 14 amino acids. The germline CDR1 and CDR2 sequences are SGDLS and YYNGEE. CDR3: CASSFGQGNTEAFF. The CDR3 region has the DNA TGTGCCAGCAGCTTCGGACAGGGGAACACTGAAGCTTTCTTT.

The chain is built from TRBV7-9 and TRBJ1-2; 11 nucleotides agree with TRBD1. Germline CDR1 and CDR2: SEHNR and FQNEAQ (reference sequence). The CDR3 length is 14 residues. The V segment lost 5 bases and the J segment 7 bases; nucleotides outside the gene matches: 6. CDR3 protein: CASSRDRGLAGYTF. The CDR3, as DNA: TGTGCCAGCAGCCGGGACAGGGGGTTGGCTGGCTACACCTTC.

This clone was observed a handful of times. This chain links TRBV5-3 with TRBJ1-2; TRBD1 agrees at 7 bases. TRBV5-3 belongs to the ORF category, with a function that is uncertain. With V trimmed by 4 bases and J by 2 bases, 5 bases remained unmatched. The CDR3 sequence is 14 residues long. Here the CDR3 reads CARSMQGGNYGYTF. The CDR3 nucleotides read TGTGCCAGAAGCATGCAGGGGGGAAACTATGGCTACACCTTC.

The rearrangement links TRBV7-3 to TRBJ1-1; 10 bases map to TRBD1. J lost 6 bases, V lost 5 bases, and 6 bases had no gene match. CDR3 length: 14 residues. Germline CDR1 is SGHTA and CDR2 is FQGTGA. DNA for the CDR3: TGTGCCAGCAGCCCGGGACAGGGGACTCCTGAAGCTTTCTTT. This gives the protein CASSPGQGTPEAFF.

The chain recombines TRBV18 with TRBJ2-1; 12 nucleotides match TRBD2. The CDR3 sequence is 19 residues long. Germline CDR1 is KGHSH and CDR2 is LQKENI. V lost 6 bases, J lost 0 bases, and 12 bases stayed unmatched. This CDR3 reads CASSPLPSGRASSYNEQFF. CDR3 DNA: TGTGCCAGCTCTCCCCTCCCTAGCGGGAGGGCAAGCTCCTACAATGAGCAGTTCTTC. Combining the CDR3 with reference TRBV18 and TRBJ2-1 gives the whole variable domain NAGVMQNPRHLVRRRGQEARLRCSPMKGHSHVYWYRQLPEEGLKFMVYLQKENIIDESGMPKERFSAEFPKEGPSILRIQQVVRGDSAAYFCASSPLPSGRASSYNEQFFGPGTRLTVL.

The chain joins TRBV6-1 to TRBJ2-1; D ambiguous. Germline values: CDR1 MNHNS, CDR2 SASEGT. V shed 3 bases and J shed 0 bases, with 12 bases lying between them. The CDR3 length is 16 residues. The CDR3: CASSESRASSYNEQFF. CDR3 nucleotide sequence: TGTGCCAGCAGTGAGTCCCGCGCGAGCTCCTACAATGAGCAGTTCTTC.